Shown below are 21 T cell receptor beta chains from a single sample sequenced in a study of cytomegalovirus exposure and HLA in healthy donors. PCR employed 60 Vbeta and 13 Jbeta primers. The table came from immunoSEQ multiplex PCR; TCRdb's copy has only in-frame clones and leaves some out. The sample includes roughly 140,000 clones, 70% to 75% of them seen just once. The sequenced material came from PBMCs. These receptors all come from a woman aged 25 to 39 in good health and CMV-seronegative.

CDR3 sequence: CASRREYNRGAQQFF. CDR3 sequence (DNA): TGTGCCTCCCGACGGGAGTACAATCGTGGCGCTCAGCAGTTCTTC. The chain has TRBV6-5 and TRBJ2-1; maybe TRBD2 (6 bases). The ends were cut back, 11 bases at V and 11 bases at J, with 28 bases in the middle. The CDR3 length is 15 residues. The germline V gene has CDR1 MNHEY and CDR2 SVGAGI.

The J gene is TRBJ1-4, the V gene TRBV5-1, with TRBD1 matching 8 bases. The CDR3 covers 15 residues. V lost 0 bases and J lost 6; bases outside the gene matches: 4. Per the germline V gene, CDR1 is SGHRS and CDR2 is YFSETQ. In DNA, the CDR3 is TGCGCCAGCAGCTTGGACAGGGGGTCGTATGAAAAACTGTTTTTT. It specifies CASSLDRGSYEKLFF. Based on the CDR3 plus reference TRBV5-1 and TRBJ1-4, the full variable domain is KAGVTQTPRYLIKTRGQQVTLSCSPISGHRSVSWYQQTPGQGLQFLFEYFSETQRNKGNFPGRFSGRQFSNSRSEMNVSTLELGDSALYLCASSLDRGSYEKLFFGSGTQLSVL.

V is TRBV30 and J is TRBJ2-7, with TRBD2 matching 8 bases. The CDR3 totals 13 residues. With 2 bases clipped from V and 2 bases from J, the junction kept 2 bases outside the gene matches. CDR1 is GTSNPN and CDR2 is SVGIG in the germline V gene (reference sequence). The CDR3: CAWSKLAAYEQYF. The CDR3 nucleotides read TGTGCCTGGAGTAAACTAGCGGCCTACGAGCAGTACTTC. The full variable domain, rest sourced from reference TRBV30 and TRBJ2-7, is SQTIHQWPATLVQPVGSPLSLECTVEGTSNPNLYWYRQAAGRGLQLLFYSVGIGQISSEVPQNLSASRPQDRQFILSSKKLLLSDSGFYLCAWSKLAAYEQYFGPGTRLTVT.

The gene calls are TRBV6-1 and TRBJ2-6; D call uncertain. V lost 3 bases and J 0 bases, leaving 15 bases between the germline ends. The germline V gene encodes CDR1 MNHNS and CDR2 SASEGT. The CDR3 is 18 residues long. The DNA for the CDR3 is TGTGCCAGCAGTGAGTCCCTCCCGAGATACTCTGGGGCCAACGTCCTGACTTTC. Protein sequence: CASSESLPRYSGANVLTF.

The rearrangement joins TRBV27 to TRBJ1-6, with a tentative D call TRBD1 (6 bases). V lost 3 bases to trimming and J lost 10 bases, with 13 bases between them. The CDR3 covers 14 residues. The V gene's germline CDR1 is MNHEY and CDR2 SMNVEV (reference sequence). CDR3 bases: TGTGCCAGCAGTTTTTCGGACAGAGACTCACCCCTCCACTTT. Translation gives CASSFSDRDSPLHF.

The V and J genes are TRBV6-5 and TRBJ1-1, with D uncertain. Germline CDR1 and CDR2: MNHEY and SVGAGI. V was trimmed by 2 bases and J by 5 bases, leaving 15 bases between them. CDR3 size: 15 residues. In DNA form, the CDR3 reads TGTGCCAGCAGTTACACGGGGAGAAAAGGGACTGAAGCTTTCTTT. Protein: CASSYTGRKGTEAFF.

This clone was observed a single time. The rearrangement uses TRBV27 and TRBJ2-3; D unresolved. V shed 2 bases and J shed 4 bases, with 7 bases lying between them. The CDR3 spans 13 residues. CDR1 MNHEY and CDR2 SMNVEV come from the germline V gene (reference sequence). The CDR3 sequence is CASSLNLADTQYF. The DNA of the CDR3 is TGTGCCAGCAGTTTAAATTTAGCAGATACGCAGTATTTT.

In its sample, this clone was seen once. V usage is TRBV2 and J usage is TRBJ2-3, with 9 bases lining up with TRBD2. The CDR3 contains 15 residues. Unmatched junction bases numbered 10, after V lost 8 bases and J lost 4 bases. Germline V lookup: CDR1 SNHLY, CDR2 FYNNEI. The CDR3 reads CASQVESGGSDTQYF. The CDR3 bases are TGTGCCAGCCAGGTCGAGAGCGGGGGGTCAGATACGCAGTATTTT.

The chain couples TRBV6-1 to TRBJ2-7; 14 positions agree with TRBD2. The length of the CDR3 is 17 residues. The germline CDR1 and CDR2 sequences are MNHNS and SASEGT. Germline trimming cut 3 bases from V and 2 bases from J; bases unmatched to any gene: 6. The CDR3 DNA is TGTGCCAGCAGTGACGGGACTAGCGGGAGTCTGGCCTACGAGCAGTACTTC. It translates to CASSDGTSGSLAYEQYF.

This sequence joins TRBV7-9 and TRBJ1-1; 10 nucleotides align to TRBD1. This CDR3 has 16 residues. J was trimmed by 2 bases and V by 5 bases; bases with no gene match: 8. Germline CDR1 reads SEHNR; CDR2 reads FQNEAQ (reference sequence). In nucleotides, the CDR3 is TGTGCCAGCAGCGAAACGGACAGGGGGAGAAACACTGAAGCTTTCTTT. Residues: CASSETDRGRNTEAFF.

V usage is TRBV9 and J usage is TRBJ2-7; D might be TRBD2 (6 bases). Trimming removed 4 bases at V and 0 bases at J, with 11 bases between. The CDR3 runs to 14 residues. Germline lookup yields CDR1 SGDLS and CDR2 YYNGEE. The CDR3 nucleotides are TGTGCCAGCAGCCCCCGGGGGAGCTCCTACGAGCAGTACGTC. It yields the protein CASSPRGSSYEQYV.

The chain couples TRBV7-9 to TRBJ2-3; 10 bases match TRBD2. Germline V gene sequence: CDR1 SEHNR, CDR2 FQNEAQ (reference sequence). The ends lost 8 bases at V and 4 bases at J; junction bases unmatched: 12. The CDR3 runs to 16 residues. The CDR3 nucleotides read TGTGCCAGCTGTCCCGGGAGGAGCGGGGGGGCAGATACGCAGTATTTT. Amino acids: CASCPGRSGGADTQYF.

CDR3 amino acids: CASSLRGYNEQFF. The CDR3 region has the DNA TGTGCCAGCAGCCTCAGGGGGTACAATGAGCAGTTCTTC. The chain uses TRBV6-6 and TRBJ2-1; 7 positions match TRBD1. CDR3 size: 13 residues. CDR1 and CDR2 from the germline V gene are MNHNY and SVGAGI (reference sequence). V shed 6 bases and J 4 bases; nucleotides not matched to a gene: 3.

The genes are TRBV7-2 and TRBJ2-1; 7 bases fit TRBD2. The germline V gene has CDR1 SGHTA and CDR2 FQGNSA. After removal of 1 base from V and 3 bases from J, the junction contained 12 bases not matched to a gene. CDR3 length equals 18 residues. DNA for the CDR3: TGTGCCAGCAGCTTAGGCGTACAGGCGGGAGATATCTACAATGAGCAGTTCTTC. Translating it yields CASSLGVQAGDIYNEQFF. The whole variable domain, filled in from reference TRBV7-2 and TRBJ2-1, reads GAGVSQSPSNKVTEKGKDVELRCDPISGHTALYWYRQSLGQGLEFLIYFQGNSAPDKSGLPSDRFSAERTGGSVSTLTIQRTQQEDSAVYLCASSLGVQAGDIYNEQFFGPGTRLTVL.

The CDR3, as DNA: TGCGCCAGCAGCTTGGCCGGGGTGCGAAACACTGAAGCTTTCTTT. This gives the protein CASSLAGVRNTEAFF. J is TRBJ1-1 and V is TRBV5-1, with unresolved D. This CDR3 is 15 amino acids long. Germline CDR1 is SGHRS and CDR2 is YFSETQ. The germline V and J ends were trimmed by 0 bases and 2 bases, with 11 bases remaining between them.

This clone is a singleton in its sample. CDR3 sequence reads: CASSVVEAGGQFF. In DNA, the CDR3 is TGTGCCAGCAGCGTAGTAGAGGCAGGGGGGCAGTTCTTC. This chain connects TRBV9 to TRBJ2-1, with 7 bases identical to TRBD1. Germline CDR1 and CDR2: SGDLS and YYNGEE. J lost 12 bases, V lost 0 bases, and 6 bases had no gene match. The CDR3 loop spans 13 amino acids.

The gene calls are TRBV6-1 and TRBJ1-3; D is undetermined. Trimming shortened V by 3 bases and J by 0 bases, and 12 bases separated the two germline ends. The CDR3 runs to 16 residues. The germline CDR1 and CDR2 sequences are MNHNS and SASEGT. The DNA for the CDR3 is TGTGCCAGCAGTGAGGTCGTTAGTGTCTCTGGAAACACCATATATTTT. This codes for CASSEVVSVSGNTIYF.

CDR3 sequence (DNA): TGTGCCAGCAAGCCTAGCGGGAGGAACACCGGGGAGCTGTTTTTT. Translated: CASKPSGRNTGELFF. The rearrangement joins TRBV9 to TRBJ2-2; 10 bases match TRBD2. J gave up 1 base and V 6 bases, and 3 bases lay outside the gene matches. The length of the CDR3 is 15 residues. Germline values: CDR1 SGDLS, CDR2 YYNGEE.

The chain couples TRBV5-1 to TRBJ2-1, with TRBD2 identical over 12 bases. CDR1 is SGHRS and CDR2 is YFSETQ in the germline V gene. The V gene end was trimmed by 4 bases and the J gene end by 8 bases; junction bases not matched to a gene: 10. The CDR3 is made up of 16 amino acids. CDR3 sequence (DNA): TGCGCCAGCAGCCCAACCCTGACTAGCGGGGGCGATGAGCAGTTCTTC. Translating it yields CASSPTLTSGGDEQFF.

The chain joins TRBV7-2 to TRBJ2-4; maybe TRBD1 (6 bases). With 2 bases removed from V and 5 bases from J, the gap between germline ends came to 10 bases. From germline, CDR1 is SGHTA and CDR2 FQGNSA. CDR3 size: 14 residues. The CDR3 spells CASSLSGVQNIQYF. The CDR3, as DNA: TGTGCCAGCAGCTTATCAGGGGTACAAAACATTCAGTACTTC.

This clone was seen a single time. The chain joins TRBV9 to TRBJ2-5; possible D gene TRBD2, 5 bases. Trimming stripped 0 bases from V and 2 bases from J, with 11 bases between. Germline CDR1 SGDLS, CDR2 YYNGEE. The CDR3 contains 15 residues. CDR3 amino acids: CASSVGNRGQETQYF. The CDR3, as DNA: TGTGCCAGCAGCGTAGGTAACAGAGGGCAAGAGACCCAGTACTTC. Supplemented by reference TRBV9 and TRBJ2-5, the full variable domain reads DSGVTQTPKHLITATGQRVTLRCSPRSGDLSVYWYQQSLDQGLQFLIQYYNGEERAKGNILERFSAQQFPDLHSELNLSSLELGDSALYFCASSVGNRGQETQYFGPGTRLLVL.